These T cell receptor beta chains were read from a single sample in a study of blood T cell repertoires in COVID-19. Assay used: immunoSEQ multiplex PCR; TCRdb lists only in-frame clones, some missing. In the table there are some 150,000 clones, around 86% of which are singletons. Material for sequencing was peripheral blood. The receptor source for this set is a man between 45 and 60 years old with active COVID-19. Both conserved end residues are part of each CDR3. Fields, in order: CDR3 DNA, CDR3 protein, clone size, D gene, V gene, J gene. D genes are given only for firm matches. Clone sizes are given selectively: once, few, many, or a class where the clone is expanded.

CDR3nt: TGTGCCAGCAGCCAAGCCGGGGGGGGGACGCAAGAGACCCAGTACTTC; CDR3aa: CASSQAGGGTQETQYF; abundance: few; d_gene: TRBD2; v_gene: TRBV3-1/TRBV3-2; j_gene: TRBJ2-5
CDR3nt: TGTGCCAGCAGCCAAGGACAGGCGGGGGTCGGTCAGCCCCAGCATTTT; CDR3aa: CASSQGQAGVGQPQHF; abundance: -; d_gene: -; v_gene: TRBV4-2; j_gene: TRBJ1-5
CDR3nt: TGCGCCAGCAGCCCCCTAGACCAAGAGACCCAGTACTTC; CDR3aa: CASSPLDQETQYF; abundance: -; d_gene: -; v_gene: TRBV5-1; j_gene: TRBJ2-5
CDR3nt: TGTGCCATCGGGGGACTGGCAGATACGCAGTATTTT; CDR3aa: CAIGGLADTQYF; abundance: -; d_gene: -; v_gene: TRBV10-3; j_gene: TRBJ2-3
CDR3nt: TGTGCCAGCAGCTGGAGAGGGACAGGGTACACCGGGGAGCTGTTTTTT; CDR3aa: CASSWRGTGYTGELFF; abundance: -; d_gene: TRBD1; v_gene: TRBV5-6; j_gene: TRBJ2-2
CDR3nt: TGCGCCAGCAGCTTGTCCCCAGGGGGATACGAGCAGTACTTC; CDR3aa: CASSLSPGGYEQYF; abundance: few; d_gene: TRBD1; v_gene: TRBV5-1; j_gene: TRBJ2-7
CDR3nt: TGTGCCAGCAGCTTTGGGACATTAGATAATTCACCCCTCCACTTT; CDR3aa: CASSFGTLDNSPLHF; abundance: -; d_gene: -; v_gene: TRBV13; j_gene: TRBJ1-6
CDR3nt: TGTGCCAGCAGCCAAGATTACCAGGGGGGCGAAAAACTGTTTTTT; CDR3aa: CASSQDYQGGEKLFF; abundance: once; d_gene: TRBD1; v_gene: TRBV4-2; j_gene: TRBJ1-4
CDR3nt: TGTGCCAGCAGTTCCGGGACTAGCGGGGGGCCGGGACAGTTCTTC; CDR3aa: CASSSGTSGGPGQFF; abundance: few; d_gene: TRBD2; v_gene: TRBV5-4; j_gene: TRBJ2-1
CDR3nt: TGTGCCAGCAGCGCCGGGGGACTGAGAGCCGGGAACATTCAGTACTTC; CDR3aa: CASSAGGLRAGNIQYF; abundance: -; d_gene: -; v_gene: TRBV11-1; j_gene: TRBJ2-4
CDR3nt: TGTGCCACCAAACGACAGACAGGGGCCACAGATACGCAGTATTTT; CDR3aa: CATKRQTGATDTQYF; abundance: -; d_gene: TRBD1; v_gene: TRBV7-2; j_gene: TRBJ2-3
CDR3nt: TGTGCCAGCAGTGGGCGCCGGAACACTGAAGCTTTCTTT; CDR3aa: CASSGRRNTEAFF; abundance: -; d_gene: -; v_gene: TRBV27; j_gene: TRBJ1-1
CDR3nt: TGTGCCAGCTCACCGGGACTAGGTTTCCTACAACAAGAGACCCAGTACTTC; CDR3aa: CASSPGLGFLQQETQYF; abundance: -; d_gene: TRBD2; v_gene: TRBV18; j_gene: TRBJ2-5
CDR3nt: TGTGCCAGCAGTTACACAGGGGGGTACGAGCAGTACTTC; CDR3aa: CASSYTGGYEQYF; abundance: -; d_gene: TRBD1; v_gene: TRBV6-2/TRBV6-3; j_gene: TRBJ2-7
CDR3nt: TGTGCCAGCAGCCCCACAGGGGGTCGTGGCTACACCTTC; CDR3aa: CASSPTGGRGYTF; abundance: -; d_gene: TRBD1; v_gene: TRBV7-3; j_gene: TRBJ1-2
CDR3nt: TGTGCCAGCAGTGAGCCTAGCGGGGGGGCCGCCGAGCAGTACTTC; CDR3aa: CASSEPSGGAAEQYF; abundance: -; d_gene: TRBD2; v_gene: TRBV2; j_gene: TRBJ2-7
CDR3nt: TGTGCCAGCAGCGCCGACAGGTTTGGAAAACTGTTTTTT; CDR3aa: CASSADRFGKLFF; abundance: -; d_gene: -; v_gene: TRBV13; j_gene: TRBJ1-4
CDR3nt: TGTGCCAGTAGTATGGGGCTAAATAGCAATCAGCCCCAGCATTTT; CDR3aa: CASSMGLNSNQPQHF; abundance: -; d_gene: -; v_gene: TRBV19; j_gene: TRBJ1-5
CDR3nt: TGTGCCAGCAGAGGGACTCAGAACACTGAAGCTTTCTTT; CDR3aa: CASRGTQNTEAFF; abundance: once; d_gene: -; v_gene: TRBV6-4; j_gene: TRBJ1-1
CDR3nt: TGTGCCAGCAGCGCCCACAGGGGAGGTGTAAATGAGCAGTTCTTC; CDR3aa: CASSAHRGGVNEQFF; abundance: -; d_gene: -; v_gene: TRBV7-3; j_gene: TRBJ2-1
CDR3nt: TGCGCCAGCAGCCAAGAATCGTCGGGGACAGATACGCAGTATTTT; CDR3aa: CASSQESSGTDTQYF; abundance: -; d_gene: -; v_gene: TRBV4-1; j_gene: TRBJ2-3
CDR3nt: TGCAGTGCTGGACAGGGGGGTGAGCAGTTCTTC; CDR3aa: CSAGQGGEQFF; abundance: -; d_gene: TRBD1; v_gene: TRBV20-1; j_gene: TRBJ2-1
CDR3nt: TGTGCCAGCAGCGTAACAGGGGGCAGAACTGAAGCTTTCTTT; CDR3aa: CASSVTGGRTEAFF; abundance: -; d_gene: TRBD1; v_gene: TRBV6-5; j_gene: TRBJ1-1
CDR3nt: TGTGCCAGCAGCCAAGACAACCGAGCGAGTAGGAAGACCCAGTACTTC; CDR3aa: CASSQDNRASRKTQYF; abundance: once; d_gene: -; v_gene: TRBV3-1/TRBV3-2; j_gene: TRBJ2-5
CDR3nt: TGTGCCAGCAGTTTGCGTGTCGAGCAGTACTTC; CDR3aa: CASSLRVEQYF; abundance: -; d_gene: -; v_gene: TRBV6-2/TRBV6-3; j_gene: TRBJ2-7
CDR3nt: TGTGCCAGCAGCTTTTCGAGCGGGGGGGCCTACGAGCAGTACTTC; CDR3aa: CASSFSSGGAYEQYF; abundance: -; d_gene: TRBD2; v_gene: TRBV11-2; j_gene: TRBJ2-7
CDR3nt: TGTGCCAGCTCACCTTTATCCGGGACTAGACCCGGCGAGCAGTACTTC; CDR3aa: CASSPLSGTRPGEQYF; abundance: -; d_gene: TRBD2; v_gene: TRBV18; j_gene: TRBJ2-7
CDR3nt: TGTGCCAGCAGCCCCCGGGGGGACCCGAGGGCCCTAGATGAAAAACTGTTTTTT; CDR3aa: CASSPRGDPRALDEKLFF; abundance: once; d_gene: -; v_gene: TRBV9; j_gene: TRBJ1-4
CDR3nt: TGTGCCAGCAGCCTACTCGCTGGTAGCGGAAACATTCAGTACTTC; CDR3aa: CASSLLAGSGNIQYF; abundance: -; d_gene: -; v_gene: TRBV14; j_gene: TRBJ2-4
CDR3nt: TGTGCCAGCAGGGGGACAGGGGTCAACACCGGGGAGCTGTTTTTT; CDR3aa: CASRGTGVNTGELFF; abundance: once; d_gene: TRBD1; v_gene: TRBV2; j_gene: TRBJ2-2
CDR3nt: TGTGCCAGCAGTGAAGTTGTCAGAAATGAAGCTTTCTTT; CDR3aa: CASSEVVRNEAFF; abundance: -; d_gene: -; v_gene: TRBV6-1; j_gene: TRBJ1-1
CDR3nt: TGCGCCAGCAGCTCGCAGGGGGCCACTGAAGCTTTCTTT; CDR3aa: CASSSQGATEAFF; abundance: -; d_gene: TRBD1; v_gene: TRBV5-1; j_gene: TRBJ1-1
CDR3nt: TGTGCCAGCAGCTCGGACAGGGGGTCGGAAGAGCAGTACTTC; CDR3aa: CASSSDRGSEEQYF; abundance: -; d_gene: TRBD1; v_gene: TRBV11-3; j_gene: TRBJ2-7
CDR3nt: TGTGCCTGGAGCAGGGAAGCCAAAAACATTCAGTACTTC; CDR3aa: CAWSREAKNIQYF; abundance: -; d_gene: -; v_gene: TRBV30; j_gene: TRBJ2-4
CDR3nt: TGTGCCAGCAGCGTAGATTTAACAGGTGGCACTGAAGCTTTCTTT; CDR3aa: CASSVDLTGGTEAFF; abundance: -; d_gene: -; v_gene: TRBV9; j_gene: TRBJ1-1
CDR3nt: TGTGCCTCCGAGGCGGGGGAGGGAAACACCATATATTTT; CDR3aa: CASEAGEGNTIYF; abundance: -; d_gene: -; v_gene: TRBV30; j_gene: TRBJ1-3
CDR3nt: TGTGCCAGCACCACCCACTTGAACACTGAAGCTTTCTTT; CDR3aa: CASTTHLNTEAFF; abundance: -; d_gene: -; v_gene: TRBV5-5; j_gene: TRBJ1-1
CDR3nt: TGTGCCAGCAGCCCACTCAGCTACAGGGGGCCGGTAGCCCACGAGCAGTACTTC; CDR3aa: CASSPLSYRGPVAHEQYF; abundance: -; d_gene: TRBD1; v_gene: TRBV7-3; j_gene: TRBJ2-7
CDR3nt: TGTGCCAGCAGCTCCGGGACAGGGTTAGGAAACACCATATATTTT; CDR3aa: CASSSGTGLGNTIYF; abundance: -; d_gene: TRBD1; v_gene: TRBV3-1/TRBV3-2; j_gene: TRBJ1-3
CDR3nt: TGTGCCAGCAGCCAAGGGACTAGCGGGGGATCAAGGGAGCAGTTCTTC; CDR3aa: CASSQGTSGGSREQFF; abundance: -; d_gene: TRBD2; v_gene: TRBV4-2; j_gene: TRBJ2-1
CDR3nt: TGTGCCAGCAGCTCGGAACCAGGGGGCTACACCTTC; CDR3aa: CASSSEPGGYTF; abundance: -; d_gene: -; v_gene: TRBV7-3; j_gene: TRBJ1-2
CDR3nt: TGTGCCAGCAGTACATCAGGGCTCGATACGCAGTATTTT; CDR3aa: CASSTSGLDTQYF; abundance: once; d_gene: -; v_gene: TRBV12-3/TRBV12-4; j_gene: TRBJ2-3
CDR3nt: TGTGCCTGGAGATTCGCGGGGATGGGCACTGAAGCTTTCTTT; CDR3aa: CAWRFAGMGTEAFF; abundance: -; d_gene: -; v_gene: TRBV30; j_gene: TRBJ1-1
CDR3nt: TGTGCCAGCAGCGTCGGGGGGCTATTTAGCACAGATACGCAGTATTTT; CDR3aa: CASSVGGLFSTDTQYF; abundance: -; d_gene: -; v_gene: TRBV9; j_gene: TRBJ2-3
CDR3nt: TGTGCCAGTAGGACGACAGCTAATAGCAATCAGCCCCAGCATTTT; CDR3aa: CASRTTANSNQPQHF; abundance: -; d_gene: -; v_gene: TRBV19; j_gene: TRBJ1-5
CDR3nt: TGTGCCAGCAGCCTTCCAGGGGCTCGCACAGATACGCAGTATTTT; CDR3aa: CASSLPGARTDTQYF; abundance: -; d_gene: -; v_gene: TRBV11-2; j_gene: TRBJ2-3
CDR3nt: TGTGCCAGCAGTTGGGGGGCAACTACTAGCGGGGGGCGAGAGACCCAGTACTTC; CDR3aa: CASSWGATTSGGRETQYF; abundance: -; d_gene: TRBD2; v_gene: TRBV27; j_gene: TRBJ2-5
CDR3nt: TGTGCCAGCAGCTTTCGGTCAGGGTATGGCTACACCTTC; CDR3aa: CASSFRSGYGYTF; abundance: -; d_gene: -; v_gene: TRBV5-6; j_gene: TRBJ1-2
CDR3nt: TGTGCCACCAGCCCCTCGGGAGGGGTCTCCTACAATGAGCAGTTCTTC; CDR3aa: CATSPSGGVSYNEQFF; abundance: -; d_gene: TRBD2; v_gene: TRBV24-1; j_gene: TRBJ2-1
CDR3nt: TGTGCCAGCAGCTGGTGGCCTAGCGGGGATACGCAGTATTTT; CDR3aa: CASSWWPSGDTQYF; abundance: -; d_gene: TRBD2; v_gene: TRBV7-2; j_gene: TRBJ2-3
CDR3nt: TGTGCCAGCAGCCCGGGACTAGCGGGGTACACCGGGGAGCTGTTTTTT; CDR3aa: CASSPGLAGYTGELFF; abundance: -; d_gene: TRBD2; v_gene: TRBV11-1; j_gene: TRBJ2-2
CDR3nt: TGCAGCACGAAAGGTAGCGGAGAGACCCAGTACTTC; CDR3aa: CSTKGSGETQYF; abundance: once; d_gene: -; v_gene: TRBV29-1; j_gene: TRBJ2-5
CDR3nt: TGTGCCAGCAGAGAAACGGGAGCGAACACTGAAGCTTTCTTT; CDR3aa: CASRETGANTEAFF; abundance: few; d_gene: -; v_gene: TRBV4-2; j_gene: TRBJ1-1
CDR3nt: TGTGCCAGCAGCCAAATAACAGGGAACACTGAAGCTTTCTTT; CDR3aa: CASSQITGNTEAFF; abundance: -; d_gene: -; v_gene: TRBV14; j_gene: TRBJ1-1
CDR3nt: TGTGCCAGCAGGGAGGGCAGGGGGCTACGGAGGGCAACTAATGAAAAACTGTTTTTT; CDR3aa: CASREGRGLRRATNEKLFF; abundance: -; d_gene: TRBD1; v_gene: TRBV11-2; j_gene: TRBJ1-4
CDR3nt: TGTGCCAGCAGGCTAACAGGGGGCCCCACCGGGGAGCTGTTTTTT; CDR3aa: CASRLTGGPTGELFF; abundance: -; d_gene: TRBD1; v_gene: TRBV5-8; j_gene: TRBJ2-2
CDR3nt: TGTGCCAGCAGCCGGGGGGAGATACTGTTTTTT; CDR3aa: CASSRGEILFF; abundance: -; d_gene: -; v_gene: TRBV3-1/TRBV3-2; j_gene: TRBJ1-4